This T cell receptor beta chain was identified in a study of blood T cell repertoires in COVID-19. CDR1 is SEHNR, CDR2 FQNEAQ, per germline (reference sequence). The germline V and J ends were trimmed by 0 bases and 3 bases, with 9 bases remaining between them. The CDR3 consists of 15 residues. How the authors handled the data: Reference gene primer amplification gave nucleated cell count estimates. Here immunoSEQ multiplex PCR was the method, and the copy in TCRdb shows in-frame clones only, minus some. For V, J and clone size, that table is used; D and trimming come from the DNA. The table lists fewer than 600,000 clones, approximately 90% of them singletons. Participants came from roughly 24 US areas, aged about 18 to 100 years. The recovered donors of Cohort 3 showed two negative PCRs, clearance, or symptom resolution.

The sequence was obtained from a woman in her thirties or forties who had recovered from COVID-19. The sample comprised PBMCs or T cells enriched from blood (not recorded which). V and J are TRBV7-9 and TRBJ1-5; D is perhaps TRBD1 (6 bases). In DNA, the CDR3 is TGTGCCAGCAGCTTAGCGGGGGCCACCAATCAGCCCCAGCATTTT. Protein: CASSLAGATNQPQHF.